The T cell receptor (beta chain) described here comes from a study of beta chain features in type 1 diabetes. Study-wide points: The study found moderately but significantly shorter TCRB CDR3s in all four CD4+ subsets of Type 1 diabetes patients.

CDR3 length: 14 residues. The germline gives CDR1 MNHNY, CDR2 SVGAGI (reference sequence). Trimming took 6 bases from V and 5 from J, leaving 14 bases between them. A heparinised blood draw that averaged roughly 120 mL was obtained once from each donor. Based on CD45RO/CCR7/CD25/CD127/CD95/CD27, CD4+ regulatory, stem cell-like memory, naive and central memory cells were sorted. Reverse transcription of all isolated RNA meant that expressed TCRB transcripts were sequenced. Data came from immunoSEQ multiplex PCR; TCRdb stores just in-frame clones and leaves some out. The sample carries 150,000 to 200,000 clones, roughly 59% recorded once. Notes on this clone: Its antigen is undetermined.

The clonotype was recovered from a man aged 25 to 45 with type 1 diabetes. Sequencing was done on a sample of naive CD4+ T cells from blood. The rearrangement links TRBV6-6 to TRBJ2-4, with D possibly matching TRBD1 (5 bases). The CDR3 loop is CASSRDRSENIQYF. The CDR3 nucleotides are TGTGCCAGCAGCCGAGACAGATCCGAAAACATTCAGTACTTC.